Only a few counts were recorded for the clone carrying this T cell receptor (beta chain). Its matching antigen is unknown. This sample was taken from a study of beta chain features in type 1 diabetes. General study results and limits: More deletions and fewer insertions at VDJ junctions were found in patients with type 1 diabetes. Significant though moderate, a shortening of TCRB CDR3s appeared in all four CD4+ subsets of Type 1 diabetes patients.

Reverse transcribing all isolated RNA meant expressed TCRB transcripts were sequenced. Produced via immunoSEQ multiplex PCR; TCRdb's table is partial and in-frame only. The table records roughly 160,000 clones, roughly 8% of them present only once. Isolation of CD4+ naive, central memory, regulatory and stem cell-like memory cells was achieved by sorting via CD45RO/CCR7/CD25/CD127/CD95/CD27. The clonotype comes from a man aged 18-30 years with type 1 diabetes. Sequenced: central memory CD4+ T cells from blood.

The CDR3 DNA is TGCGCCAGCAGCCAAGATGGGACTGAGTCCGACGAGCAGTACTTC. Protein sequence: CASSQDGTESDEQYF. J is TRBJ2-7 and V is TRBV4-3; D is possibly TRBD2 (6 bases). Germline V CDR1 and CDR2: LGHNA, YSLEER. This CDR3 is 15 amino acids long. Trimming cost V 0 bases and J 5 bases, with 14 bases left between them.